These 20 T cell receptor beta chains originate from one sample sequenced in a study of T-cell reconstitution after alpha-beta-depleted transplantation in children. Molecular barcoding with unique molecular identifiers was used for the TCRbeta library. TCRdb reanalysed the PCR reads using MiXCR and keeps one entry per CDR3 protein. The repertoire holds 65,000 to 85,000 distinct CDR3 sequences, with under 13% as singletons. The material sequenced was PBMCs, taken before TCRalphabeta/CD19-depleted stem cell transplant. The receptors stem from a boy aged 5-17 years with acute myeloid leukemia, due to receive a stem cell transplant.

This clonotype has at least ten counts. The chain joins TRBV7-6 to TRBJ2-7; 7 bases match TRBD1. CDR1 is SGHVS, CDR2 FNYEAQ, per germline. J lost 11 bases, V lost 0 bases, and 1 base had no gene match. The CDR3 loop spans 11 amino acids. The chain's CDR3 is CASSLATGEYF. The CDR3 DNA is TGTGCCAGCAGCTTAGCTACAGGGGAGTACTTC.

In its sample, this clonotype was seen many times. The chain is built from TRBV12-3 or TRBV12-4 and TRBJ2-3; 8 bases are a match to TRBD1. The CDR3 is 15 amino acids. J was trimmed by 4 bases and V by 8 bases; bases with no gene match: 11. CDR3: CASLEWDRMADTQYF. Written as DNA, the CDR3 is TGTGCCAGCTTAGAGTGGGACAGGATGGCAGATACGCAGTATTTT.

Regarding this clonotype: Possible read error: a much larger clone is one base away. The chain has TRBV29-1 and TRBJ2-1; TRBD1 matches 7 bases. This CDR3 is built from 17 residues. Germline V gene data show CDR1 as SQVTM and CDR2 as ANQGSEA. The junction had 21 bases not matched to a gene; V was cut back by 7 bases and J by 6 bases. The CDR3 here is CSADVRGRPEVPNEQFF. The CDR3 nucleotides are TGCAGCGCCGACGTGAGGGGGCGACCAGAGGTCCCCAATGAGCAGTTCTTC.

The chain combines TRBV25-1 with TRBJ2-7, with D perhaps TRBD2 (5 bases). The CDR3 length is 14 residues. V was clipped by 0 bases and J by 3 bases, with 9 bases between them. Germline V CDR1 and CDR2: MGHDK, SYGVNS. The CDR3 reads CASSEYTAGYEQYV. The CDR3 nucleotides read TGTGCCAGCAGTGAATATACGGCGGGCTACGAGCAGTACGTC.

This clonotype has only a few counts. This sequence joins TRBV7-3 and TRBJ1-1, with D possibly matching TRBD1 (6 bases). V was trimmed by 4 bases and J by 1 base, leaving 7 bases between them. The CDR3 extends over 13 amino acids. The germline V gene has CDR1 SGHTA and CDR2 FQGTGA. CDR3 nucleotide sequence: TGTGCCAGCAGCTGGGGACAGAACACTGAAGCTTTCTTT. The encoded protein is CASSWGQNTEAFF.

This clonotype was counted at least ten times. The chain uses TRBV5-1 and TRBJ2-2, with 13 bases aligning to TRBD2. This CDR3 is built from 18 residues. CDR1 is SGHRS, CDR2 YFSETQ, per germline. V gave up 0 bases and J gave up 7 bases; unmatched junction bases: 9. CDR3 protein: CASSLVMGLAGSVGELFF. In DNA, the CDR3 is TGCGCCAGCAGCTTGGTTATGGGACTAGCGGGATCCGTCGGGGAGCTGTTTTTT.

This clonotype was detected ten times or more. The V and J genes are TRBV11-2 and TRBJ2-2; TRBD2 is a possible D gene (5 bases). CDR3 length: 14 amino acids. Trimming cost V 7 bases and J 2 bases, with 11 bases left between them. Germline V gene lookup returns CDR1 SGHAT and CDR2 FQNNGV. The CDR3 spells CASTLRANTGELFF. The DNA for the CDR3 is TGTGCCAGCACCCTGCGGGCTAACACCGGGGAGCTGTTTTTT. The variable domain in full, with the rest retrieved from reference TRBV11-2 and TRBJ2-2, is EAGVAQSPRYKIIEKRQSVAFWCNPISGHATLYWYQQILGQGPKLLIQFQNNGVVDDSQLPKDRFSAERLKGVDSTLKIQPAKLEDSAVYLCASTLRANTGELFFGEGSRLTVL.

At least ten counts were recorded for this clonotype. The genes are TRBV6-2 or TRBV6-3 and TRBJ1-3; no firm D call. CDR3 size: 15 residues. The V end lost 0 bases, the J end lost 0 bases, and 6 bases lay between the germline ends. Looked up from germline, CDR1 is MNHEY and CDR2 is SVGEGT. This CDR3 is CASSYSESSGNTIYF. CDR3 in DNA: TGTGCCAGCAGTTACTCGGAGAGCTCTGGAAACACCATATATTTT.

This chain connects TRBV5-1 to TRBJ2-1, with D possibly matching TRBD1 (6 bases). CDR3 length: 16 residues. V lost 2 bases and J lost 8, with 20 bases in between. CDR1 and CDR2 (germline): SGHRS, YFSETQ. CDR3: CASSFVPSGTNYEQFF. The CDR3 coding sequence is TGCGCCAGCAGCTTTGTCCCGTCCGGGACAAATTATGAGCAGTTCTTC.

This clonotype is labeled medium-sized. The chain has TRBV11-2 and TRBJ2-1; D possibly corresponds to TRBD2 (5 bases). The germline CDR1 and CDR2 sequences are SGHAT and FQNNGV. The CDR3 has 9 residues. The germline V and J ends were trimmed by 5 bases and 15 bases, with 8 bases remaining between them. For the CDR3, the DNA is TGTGCCAGCAGCCCACTAGGGTTCTTC. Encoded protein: CASSPLGFF.

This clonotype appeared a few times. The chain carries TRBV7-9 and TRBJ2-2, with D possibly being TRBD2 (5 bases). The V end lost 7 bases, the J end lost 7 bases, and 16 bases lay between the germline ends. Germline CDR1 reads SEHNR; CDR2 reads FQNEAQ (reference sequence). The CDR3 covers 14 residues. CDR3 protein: CASTGAREIGELFF. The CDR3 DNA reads TGTGCCAGCACCGGCGCGAGGGAGATCGGGGAGCTGTTTTTT. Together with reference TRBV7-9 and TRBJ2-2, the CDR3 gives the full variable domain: DTGVSQNPRHKITKRGQNVTFRCDPISEHNRLYWYRQTLGQGPEFLTYFQNEAQLEKSRLLSDRFSAERPKGSFSTLEIQRTEQGDSAMYLCASTGAREIGELFFGEGSRLTVL.

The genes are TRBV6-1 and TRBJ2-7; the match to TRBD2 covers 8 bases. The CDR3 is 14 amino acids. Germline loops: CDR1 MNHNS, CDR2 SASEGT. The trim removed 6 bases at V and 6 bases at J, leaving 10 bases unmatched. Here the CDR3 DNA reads TGTGCCAGCAGCCGCGGGGGGCGTTCTCGCGAGCAGTACGTC. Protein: CASSRGGRSREQYV.

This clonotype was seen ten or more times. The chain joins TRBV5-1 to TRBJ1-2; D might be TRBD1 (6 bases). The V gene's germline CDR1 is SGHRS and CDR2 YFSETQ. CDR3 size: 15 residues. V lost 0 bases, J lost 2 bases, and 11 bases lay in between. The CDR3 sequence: CASSLATGPNYGYTF. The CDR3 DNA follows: TGCGCCAGCAGCTTGGCCACAGGGCCCAACTATGGCTACACCTTC.

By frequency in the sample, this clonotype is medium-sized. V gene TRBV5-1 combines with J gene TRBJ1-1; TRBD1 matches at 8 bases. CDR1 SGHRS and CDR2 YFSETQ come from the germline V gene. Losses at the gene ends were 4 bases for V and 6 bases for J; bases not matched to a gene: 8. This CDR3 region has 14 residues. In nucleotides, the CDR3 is TGCGCCAGCAGCGATTGGACAGGGTCCGCTGAAGCTTTCTTT. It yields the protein CASSDWTGSAEAFF.

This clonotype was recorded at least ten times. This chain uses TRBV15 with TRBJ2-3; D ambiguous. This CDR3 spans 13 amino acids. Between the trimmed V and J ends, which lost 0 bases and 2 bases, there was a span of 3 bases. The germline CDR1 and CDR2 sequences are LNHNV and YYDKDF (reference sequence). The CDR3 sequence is CATSREATDTQYF. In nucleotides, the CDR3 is TGTGCCACCAGCAGAGAGGCCACAGATACGCAGTATTTT.

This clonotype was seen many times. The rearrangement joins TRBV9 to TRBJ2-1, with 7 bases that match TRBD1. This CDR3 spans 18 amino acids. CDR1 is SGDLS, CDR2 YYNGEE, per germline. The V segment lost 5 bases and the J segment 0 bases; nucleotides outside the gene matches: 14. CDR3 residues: CASSKGDSRVGSYNEQFF. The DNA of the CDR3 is TGTGCCAGCAGTAAAGGGGACAGTCGTGTTGGCTCCTACAATGAGCAGTTCTTC.

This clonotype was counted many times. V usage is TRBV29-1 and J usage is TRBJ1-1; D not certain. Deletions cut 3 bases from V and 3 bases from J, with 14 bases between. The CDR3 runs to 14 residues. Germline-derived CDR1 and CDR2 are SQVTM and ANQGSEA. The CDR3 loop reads CSVDSRLRDTEAFF. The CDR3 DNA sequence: TGCAGCGTTGATTCCAGGCTTCGGGACACTGAAGCTTTCTTT.

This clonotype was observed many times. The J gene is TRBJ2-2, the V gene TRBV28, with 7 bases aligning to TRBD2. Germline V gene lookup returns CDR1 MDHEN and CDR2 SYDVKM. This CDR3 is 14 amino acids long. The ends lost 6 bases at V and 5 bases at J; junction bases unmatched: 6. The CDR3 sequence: CASRSPGGTGELFF. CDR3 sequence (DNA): TGTGCCAGCAGGTCTCCCGGGGGGACCGGGGAGCTGTTTTTT.

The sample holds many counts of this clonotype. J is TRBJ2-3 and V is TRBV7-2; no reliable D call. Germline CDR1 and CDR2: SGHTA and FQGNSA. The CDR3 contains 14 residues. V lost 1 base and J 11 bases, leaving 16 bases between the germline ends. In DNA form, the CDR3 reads TGTGCCAGCAGCTTAGGTATTATCTGGTATAGGCAGTATTTT. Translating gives CASSLGIIWYRQYF.

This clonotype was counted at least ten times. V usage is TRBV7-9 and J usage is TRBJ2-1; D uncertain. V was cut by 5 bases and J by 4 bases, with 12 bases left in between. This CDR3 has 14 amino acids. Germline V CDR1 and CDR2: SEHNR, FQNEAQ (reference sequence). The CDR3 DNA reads TGTGCCAGCAGCCCCCAGGACGGATACAATGAGCAGTTCTTC. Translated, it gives CASSPQDGYNEQFF. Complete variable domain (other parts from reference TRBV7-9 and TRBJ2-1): DTGVSQNPRHKITKRGQNVTFRCDPISEHNRLYWYRQTLGQGPEFLTYFQNEAQLEKSRLLSDRFSAERPKGSFSTLEIQRTEQGDSAMYLCASSPQDGYNEQFFGPGTRLTVL.